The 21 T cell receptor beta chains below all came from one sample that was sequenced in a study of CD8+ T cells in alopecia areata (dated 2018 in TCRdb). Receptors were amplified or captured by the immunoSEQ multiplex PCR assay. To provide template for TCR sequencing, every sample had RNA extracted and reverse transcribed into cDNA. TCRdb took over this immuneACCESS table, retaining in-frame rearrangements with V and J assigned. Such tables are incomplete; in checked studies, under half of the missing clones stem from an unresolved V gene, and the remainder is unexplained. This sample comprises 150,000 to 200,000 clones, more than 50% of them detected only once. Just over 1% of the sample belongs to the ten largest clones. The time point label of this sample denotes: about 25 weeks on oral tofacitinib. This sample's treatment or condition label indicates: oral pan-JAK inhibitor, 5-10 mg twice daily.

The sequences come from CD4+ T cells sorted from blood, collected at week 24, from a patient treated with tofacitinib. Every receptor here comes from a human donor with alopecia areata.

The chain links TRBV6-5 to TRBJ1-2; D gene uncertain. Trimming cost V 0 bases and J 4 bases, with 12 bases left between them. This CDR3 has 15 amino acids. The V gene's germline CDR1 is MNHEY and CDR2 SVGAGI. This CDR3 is CASSYSAALPYGYTF. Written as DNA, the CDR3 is TGTGCCAGCAGTTACTCCGCAGCGCTACCCTATGGCTACACCTTC.

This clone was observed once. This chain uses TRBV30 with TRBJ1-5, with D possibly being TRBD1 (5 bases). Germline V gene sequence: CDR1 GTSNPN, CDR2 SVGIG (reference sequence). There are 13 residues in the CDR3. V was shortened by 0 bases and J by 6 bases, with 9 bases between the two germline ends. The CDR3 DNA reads TGTGCCTGGAGTGTTCAGGGTACTCAGCCCCAGCATTTT. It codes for CAWSVQGTQPQHF.

CDR3 nucleotides: TGTGCCACCATGGGGCTTGAAGGCACTGAAGCTTTCTTT. This encodes CATMGLEGTEAFF. The gene calls are TRBV10-3 and TRBJ1-1, with D perhaps TRBD1 (5 bases). The CDR3 covers 13 residues. The germline gives CDR1 ENHRY, CDR2 SYGVKD. V shed 10 bases and J shed 4 bases, with 16 bases lying between them.

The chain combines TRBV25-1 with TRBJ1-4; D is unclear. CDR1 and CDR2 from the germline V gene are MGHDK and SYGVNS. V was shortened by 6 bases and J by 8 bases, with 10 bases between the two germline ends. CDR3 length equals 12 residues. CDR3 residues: CASREGREKLFF. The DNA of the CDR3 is TGTGCCAGCAGGGAAGGGAGGGAAAAACTGTTTTTT.

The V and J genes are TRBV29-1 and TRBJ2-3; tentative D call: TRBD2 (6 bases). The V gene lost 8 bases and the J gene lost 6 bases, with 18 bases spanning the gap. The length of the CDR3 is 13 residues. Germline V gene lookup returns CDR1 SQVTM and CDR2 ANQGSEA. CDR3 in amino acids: CSSFGGFGDTQYF. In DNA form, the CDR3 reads TGCAGCTCCTTCGGAGGGTTTGGGGATACGCAGTATTTT.

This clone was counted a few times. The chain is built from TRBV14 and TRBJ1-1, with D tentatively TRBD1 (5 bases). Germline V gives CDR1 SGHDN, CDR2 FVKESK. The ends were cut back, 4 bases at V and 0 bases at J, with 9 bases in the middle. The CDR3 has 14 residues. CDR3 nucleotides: TGTGCCAGCAGCCCATACAGGATGAACACTGAAGCTTTCTTT. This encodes CASSPYRMNTEAFF.

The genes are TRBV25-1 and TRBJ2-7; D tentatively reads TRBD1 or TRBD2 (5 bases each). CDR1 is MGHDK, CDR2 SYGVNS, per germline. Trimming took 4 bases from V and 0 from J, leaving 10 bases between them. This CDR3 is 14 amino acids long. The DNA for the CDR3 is TGTGCCAGCAGTGTCTCAGGGAGCTCCTACGAGCAGTACTTC. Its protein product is CASSVSGSSYEQYF.

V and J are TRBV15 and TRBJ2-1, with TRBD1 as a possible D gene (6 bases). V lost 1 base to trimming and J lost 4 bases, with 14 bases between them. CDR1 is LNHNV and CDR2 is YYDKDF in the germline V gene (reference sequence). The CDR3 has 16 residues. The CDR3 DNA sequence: TGTGCCACCAGCAGAGGTGGGGGCGGTAATTACAATGAGCAGTTCTTC. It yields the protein CATSRGGGGNYNEQFF.

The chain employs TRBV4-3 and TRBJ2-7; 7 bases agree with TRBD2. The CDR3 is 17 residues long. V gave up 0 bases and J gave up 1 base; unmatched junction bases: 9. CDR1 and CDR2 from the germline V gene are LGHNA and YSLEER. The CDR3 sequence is CASSQDYGEGRSYEQYF. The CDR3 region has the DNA TGCGCCAGCAGCCAAGATTATGGGGAGGGAAGGTCCTACGAGCAGTACTTC.

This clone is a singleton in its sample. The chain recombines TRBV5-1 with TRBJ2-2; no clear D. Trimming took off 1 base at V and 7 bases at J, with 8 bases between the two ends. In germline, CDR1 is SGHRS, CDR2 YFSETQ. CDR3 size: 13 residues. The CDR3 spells CASSLFIDGELFF. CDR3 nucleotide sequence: TGCGCCAGCAGCTTGTTTATCGACGGGGAGCTGTTTTTT.

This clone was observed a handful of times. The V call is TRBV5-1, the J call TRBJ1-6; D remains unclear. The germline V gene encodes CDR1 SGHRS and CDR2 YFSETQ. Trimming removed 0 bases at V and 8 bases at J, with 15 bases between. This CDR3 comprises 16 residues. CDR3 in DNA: TGCGCCAGCAGCTTGGTTGTAGGTAACTCGGATTCACCCCTCCACTTT. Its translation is CASSLVVGNSDSPLHF.

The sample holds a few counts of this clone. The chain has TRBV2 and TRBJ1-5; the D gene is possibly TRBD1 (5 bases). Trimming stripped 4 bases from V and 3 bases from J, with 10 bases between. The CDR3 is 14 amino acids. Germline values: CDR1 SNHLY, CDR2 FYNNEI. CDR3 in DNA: TGTGCCAGCAGTGCCGGGGCCTCCAATCAGCCCCAGCATTTT. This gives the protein CASSAGASNQPQHF.

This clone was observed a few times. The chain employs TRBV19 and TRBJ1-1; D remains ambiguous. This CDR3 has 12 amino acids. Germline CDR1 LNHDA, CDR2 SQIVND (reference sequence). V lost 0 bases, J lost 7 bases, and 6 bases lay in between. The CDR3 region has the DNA TGTGCCAGTAGTATAGAGAGCAGTGAAGCTTTCTTT. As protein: CASSIESSEAFF.

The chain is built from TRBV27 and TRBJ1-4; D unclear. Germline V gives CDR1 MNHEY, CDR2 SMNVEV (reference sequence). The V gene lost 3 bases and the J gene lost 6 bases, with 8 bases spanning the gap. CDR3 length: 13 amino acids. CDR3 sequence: CASSFRFHEKLFF. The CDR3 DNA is TGTGCCAGCAGTTTCCGCTTCCATGAAAAACTGTTTTTT. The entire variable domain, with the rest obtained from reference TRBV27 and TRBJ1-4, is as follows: EAQVTQNPRYLITVTGKKLTVTCSQNMNHEYMSWYRQDPGLGLRQIYYSMNVEVTDKGDVPEGYKVSRKEKRNFPLILESPSPNQTSLYFCASSFRFHEKLFFGSGTQLSVL.

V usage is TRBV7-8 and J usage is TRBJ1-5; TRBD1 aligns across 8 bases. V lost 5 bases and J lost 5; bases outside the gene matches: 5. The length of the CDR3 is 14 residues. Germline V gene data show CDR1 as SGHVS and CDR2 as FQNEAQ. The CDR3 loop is CASSRETGDQPQHF. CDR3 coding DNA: TGTGCCAGCAGCCGGGAGACAGGGGATCAGCCCCAGCATTTT.

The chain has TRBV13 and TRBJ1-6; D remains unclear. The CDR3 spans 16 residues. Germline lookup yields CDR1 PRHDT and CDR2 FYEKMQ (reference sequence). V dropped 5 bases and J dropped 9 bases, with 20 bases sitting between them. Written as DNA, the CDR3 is TGTGCCAGCAGCATTTCCCCTCGCGGGGTGCGTTCACCCCTCCACTTT. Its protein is CASSISPRGVRSPLHF.

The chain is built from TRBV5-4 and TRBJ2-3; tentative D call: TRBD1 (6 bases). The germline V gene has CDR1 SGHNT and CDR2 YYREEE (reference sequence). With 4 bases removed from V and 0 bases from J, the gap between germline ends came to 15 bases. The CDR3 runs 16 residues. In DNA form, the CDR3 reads TGTGCCAGCAGCCTCCTGGGGGCGAGGAGCACAGATACGCAGTATTTT. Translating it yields CASSLLGARSTDTQYF.

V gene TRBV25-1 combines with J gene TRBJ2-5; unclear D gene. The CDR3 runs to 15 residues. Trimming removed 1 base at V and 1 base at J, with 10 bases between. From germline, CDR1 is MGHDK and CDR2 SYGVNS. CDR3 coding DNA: TGTGCCAGCAGTGAATTGCGTACAGTCCAAGAGACCCAGTACTTC. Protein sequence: CASSELRTVQETQYF.

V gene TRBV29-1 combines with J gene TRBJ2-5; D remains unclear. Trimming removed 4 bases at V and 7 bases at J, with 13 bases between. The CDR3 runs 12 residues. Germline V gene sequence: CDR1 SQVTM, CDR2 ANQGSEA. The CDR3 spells CSVAPPEGTQYF. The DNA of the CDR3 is TGCAGCGTTGCCCCCCCGGAAGGGACCCAGTACTTC. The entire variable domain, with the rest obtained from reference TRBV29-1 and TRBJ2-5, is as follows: SAVISQKPSRDICQRGTSLTIQCQVDSQVTMMFWYRQQPGQSLTLIATANQGSEATYESGFVIDKFPISRPNLTFSTLTVSNMSPEDSSIYLCSVAPPEGTQYFGPGTRLLVL.

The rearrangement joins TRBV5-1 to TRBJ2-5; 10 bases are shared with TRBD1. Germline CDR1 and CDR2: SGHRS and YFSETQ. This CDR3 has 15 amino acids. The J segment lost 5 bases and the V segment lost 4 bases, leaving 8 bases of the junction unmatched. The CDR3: CASSPRQGARETQYF. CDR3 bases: TGCGCCAGCAGCCCGCGACAGGGGGCTAGGGAGACCCAGTACTTC.

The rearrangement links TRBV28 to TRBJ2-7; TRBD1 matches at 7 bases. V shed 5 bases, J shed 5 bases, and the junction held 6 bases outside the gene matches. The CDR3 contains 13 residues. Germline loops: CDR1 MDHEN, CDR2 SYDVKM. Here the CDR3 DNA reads TGTGCCAGCAGTCCTGACAGGGTACACGAGCAGTACTTC. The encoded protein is CASSPDRVHEQYF.